This T cell receptor beta chain derives from a study of cytomegalovirus exposure and HLA in healthy donors. Looked up from germline, CDR1 is LGHNA and CDR2 is YNFKEQ. The CDR3 loop spans 16 amino acids. Trimming cost V 4 bases and J 8 bases; bases outside gene matches: 13. As concerns this clone: Its antigen is not known.

The PCR had 60 Vbeta and 13 Jbeta primers. Data came from immunoSEQ multiplex PCR; TCRdb stores just in-frame clones and leaves some out. This table has roughly 120,000 clones, about 80% appearing once. Overall study results and limits: V- and J-gene trimming of TCR beta was linked (in a later analysis) to a missense DCLRE1C variant. 16,951 TCR beta sequences were associated with HLA alleles at 0.05 false discovery rate in a later analysis. According to the study, approximately 150 TCR beta chains were cytomegalovirus-associated. Evidence from a later analysis indicated that most CMV-associated TCR beta chains looked HLA-restricted.

The sequence was obtained from a male donor in good health and CMV-seronegative. Sequenced: PBMCs. The chain carries TRBV4-2 and TRBJ2-1; the match to TRBD1 covers 8 bases. This chain's CDR3 is CASSLGTGITNHEQFF. The CDR3 DNA sequence: TGTGCCAGCAGCCTAGGGACAGGCATTACCAACCATGAGCAGTTCTTC.